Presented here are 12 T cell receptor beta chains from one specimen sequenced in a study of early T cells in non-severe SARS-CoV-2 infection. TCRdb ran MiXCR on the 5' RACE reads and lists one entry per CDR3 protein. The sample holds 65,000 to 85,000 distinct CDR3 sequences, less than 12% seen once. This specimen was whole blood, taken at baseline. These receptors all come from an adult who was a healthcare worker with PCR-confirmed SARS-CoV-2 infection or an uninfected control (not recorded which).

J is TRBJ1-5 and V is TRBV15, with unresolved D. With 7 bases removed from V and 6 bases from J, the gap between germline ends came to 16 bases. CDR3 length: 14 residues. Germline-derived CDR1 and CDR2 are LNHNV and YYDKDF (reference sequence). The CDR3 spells CATMAVGAVQPQHF. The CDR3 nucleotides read TGTGCCACCATGGCGGTGGGTGCTGTTCAGCCCCAGCATTTT.

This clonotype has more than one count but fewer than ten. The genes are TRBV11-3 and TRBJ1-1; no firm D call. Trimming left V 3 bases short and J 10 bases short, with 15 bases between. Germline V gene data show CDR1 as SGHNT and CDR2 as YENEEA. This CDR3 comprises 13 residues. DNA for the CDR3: TGTGCCAGCAGCTTCACGCCGAAAGGGTCAGCTTTCTTT. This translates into CASSFTPKGSAFF. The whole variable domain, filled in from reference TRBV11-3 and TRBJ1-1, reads EAGVVQSPRYKIIEKKQPVAFWCNPISGHNTLYWYLQNLGQGPELLIRYENEEAVDDSQLPKDRFSAERLKGVDSTLKIQPAELGDSAVYLCASSFTPKGSAFFGQGTRLTVV.

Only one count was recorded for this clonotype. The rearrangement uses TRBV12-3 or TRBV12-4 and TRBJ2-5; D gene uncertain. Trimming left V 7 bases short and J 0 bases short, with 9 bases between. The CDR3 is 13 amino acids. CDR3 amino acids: CASKEQNQETQYF. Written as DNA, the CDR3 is TGTGCCAGCAAGGAACAGAACCAAGAGACCCAGTACTTC.

The CDR3 loop reads CASSYSPRANTIYF. CDR3 DNA: TGTGCCAGCAGTTACTCTCCTAGGGCTAACACCATATATTTT. The chain recombines TRBV6-5 with TRBJ1-3; D unresolved. Germline CDR1 MNHEY, CDR2 SVGAGI. Trimming pared 0 bases from V and 7 bases from J, leaving 10 bases between. The CDR3 runs 14 residues.

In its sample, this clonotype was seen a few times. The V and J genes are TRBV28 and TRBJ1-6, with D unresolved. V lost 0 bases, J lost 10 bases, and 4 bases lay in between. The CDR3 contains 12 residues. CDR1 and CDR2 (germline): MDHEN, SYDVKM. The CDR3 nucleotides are TGTGCCAGCAGTTTATGGGACTCACCCCTCCACTTT. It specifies CASSLWDSPLHF.

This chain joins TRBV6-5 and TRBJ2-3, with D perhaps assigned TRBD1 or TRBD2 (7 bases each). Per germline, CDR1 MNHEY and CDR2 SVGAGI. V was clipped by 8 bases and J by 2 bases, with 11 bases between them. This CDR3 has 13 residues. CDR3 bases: TGTGCCAGCCAGGGGGGGAACACAGATACGCAGTATTTT. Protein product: CASQGGNTDTQYF.

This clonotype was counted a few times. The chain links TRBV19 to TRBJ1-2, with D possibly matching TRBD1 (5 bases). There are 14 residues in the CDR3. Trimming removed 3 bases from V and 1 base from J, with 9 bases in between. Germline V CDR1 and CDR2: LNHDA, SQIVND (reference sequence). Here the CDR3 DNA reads TGTGCCAGTAGTATCCAGGGATTTAACTATGGCTACACCTTC. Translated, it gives CASSIQGFNYGYTF.

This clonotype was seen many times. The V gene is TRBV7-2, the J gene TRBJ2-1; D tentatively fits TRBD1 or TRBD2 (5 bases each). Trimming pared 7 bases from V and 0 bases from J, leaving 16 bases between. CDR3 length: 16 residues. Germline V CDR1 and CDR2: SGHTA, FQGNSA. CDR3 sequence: CASIIDVGDSYNEQFF. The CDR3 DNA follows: TGTGCCAGCATCATAGATGTGGGGGACTCCTACAATGAGCAGTTCTTC.

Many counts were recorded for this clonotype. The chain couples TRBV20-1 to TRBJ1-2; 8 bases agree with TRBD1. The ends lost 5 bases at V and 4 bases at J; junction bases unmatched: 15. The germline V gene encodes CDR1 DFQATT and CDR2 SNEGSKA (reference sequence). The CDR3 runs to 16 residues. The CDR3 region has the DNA TGCAGTGCTGATCACCGGGACAGGAACCCGGGCTATGGCTACACCTTC. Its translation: CSADHRDRNPGYGYTF.

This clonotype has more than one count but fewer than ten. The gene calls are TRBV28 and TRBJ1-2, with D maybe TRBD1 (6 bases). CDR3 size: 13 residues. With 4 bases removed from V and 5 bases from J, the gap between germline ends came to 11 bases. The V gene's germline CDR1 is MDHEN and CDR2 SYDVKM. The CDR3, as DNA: TGTGCCAGCAGTTCCGGACAGCAATATGGCTACACCTTC. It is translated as CASSSGQQYGYTF.

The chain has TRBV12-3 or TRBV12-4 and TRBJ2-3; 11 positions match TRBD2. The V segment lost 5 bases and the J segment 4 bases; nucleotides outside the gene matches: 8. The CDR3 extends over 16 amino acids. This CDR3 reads CASSILAGVAADTQYF. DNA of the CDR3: TGTGCCAGCAGTATACTAGCGGGAGTTGCAGCAGATACGCAGTATTTT.

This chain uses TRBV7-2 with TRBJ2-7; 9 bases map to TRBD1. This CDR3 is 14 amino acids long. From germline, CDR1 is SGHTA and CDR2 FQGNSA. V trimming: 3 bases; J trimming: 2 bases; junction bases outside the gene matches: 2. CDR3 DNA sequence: TGTGCCAGCAGCTTCGACAGGGGGACCTACGAGCAGTACTTC. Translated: CASSFDRGTYEQYF. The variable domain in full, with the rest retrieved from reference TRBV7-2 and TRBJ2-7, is GAGVSQSPSNKVTEKGKDVELRCDPISGHTALYWYRQSLGQGLEFLIYFQGNSAPDKSGLPSDRFSAERTGGSVSTLTIQRTQQEDSAVYLCASSFDRGTYEQYFGPGTRLTVT.